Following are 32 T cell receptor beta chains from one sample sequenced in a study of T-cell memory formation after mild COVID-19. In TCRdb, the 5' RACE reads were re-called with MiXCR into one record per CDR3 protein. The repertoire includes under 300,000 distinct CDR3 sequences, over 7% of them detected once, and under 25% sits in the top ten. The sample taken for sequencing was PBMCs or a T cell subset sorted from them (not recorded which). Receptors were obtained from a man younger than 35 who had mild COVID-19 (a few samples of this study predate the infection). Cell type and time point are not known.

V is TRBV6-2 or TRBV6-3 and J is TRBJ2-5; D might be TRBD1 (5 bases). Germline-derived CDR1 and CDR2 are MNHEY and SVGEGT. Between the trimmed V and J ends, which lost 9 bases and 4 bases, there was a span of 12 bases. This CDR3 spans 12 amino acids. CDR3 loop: CARKAGPETQYF. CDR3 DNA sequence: TGTGCCAGAAAGGCAGGGCCAGAGACCCAGTACTTC.

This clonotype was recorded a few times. CDR3 region: CASSPNGFQETQYF. CDR3 in DNA: TGTGCCAGCAGTCCCAACGGATTCCAAGAGACCCAGTACTTC. The rearrangement joins TRBV7-9 to TRBJ2-5; no clear D. This CDR3 is 14 amino acids long. Per the germline V gene, CDR1 is SEHNR and CDR2 is FQNEAQ (reference sequence). With 6 bases removed from V and 1 base from J, the gap between germline ends came to 12 bases.

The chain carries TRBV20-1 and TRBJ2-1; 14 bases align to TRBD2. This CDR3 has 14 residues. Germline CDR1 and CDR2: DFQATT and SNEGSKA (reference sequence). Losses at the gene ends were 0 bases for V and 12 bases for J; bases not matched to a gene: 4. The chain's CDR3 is CSARDGLAGGAQFF. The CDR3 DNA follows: TGCAGTGCTAGAGATGGACTAGCGGGGGGAGCGCAGTTCTTC.

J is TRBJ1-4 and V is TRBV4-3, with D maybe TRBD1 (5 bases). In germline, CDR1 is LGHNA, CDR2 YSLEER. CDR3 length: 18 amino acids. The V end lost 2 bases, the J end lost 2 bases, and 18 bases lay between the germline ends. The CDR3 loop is CASSQSQEGYGTNEKLFF. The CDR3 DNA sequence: TGCGCCAGCAGCCAAAGCCAGGAGGGGTACGGGACTAATGAAAAACTGTTTTTT.

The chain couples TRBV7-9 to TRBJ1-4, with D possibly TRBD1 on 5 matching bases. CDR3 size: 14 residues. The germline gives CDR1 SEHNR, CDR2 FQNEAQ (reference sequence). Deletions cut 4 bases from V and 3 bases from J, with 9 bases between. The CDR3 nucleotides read TGTGCCAGCAGCTCCAGACAGTCTAATGAAAAACTGTTTTTT. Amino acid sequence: CASSSRQSNEKLFF.

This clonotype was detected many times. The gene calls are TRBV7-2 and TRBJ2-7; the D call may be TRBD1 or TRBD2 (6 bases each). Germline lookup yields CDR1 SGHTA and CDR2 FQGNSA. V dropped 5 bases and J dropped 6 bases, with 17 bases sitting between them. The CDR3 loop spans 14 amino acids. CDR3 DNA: TGTGCCAGCAGCGCCGGGGGCCCCAGCACCGAGCAGTACTTC. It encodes CASSAGGPSTEQYF.

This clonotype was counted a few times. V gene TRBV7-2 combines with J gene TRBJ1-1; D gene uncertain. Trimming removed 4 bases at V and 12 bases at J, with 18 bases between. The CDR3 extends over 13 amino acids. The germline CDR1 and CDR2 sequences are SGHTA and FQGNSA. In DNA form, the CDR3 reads TGTGCCAGCAGCTCAGCCGAGGGTGTGGACTCTTTCTTT. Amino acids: CASSSAEGVDSFF. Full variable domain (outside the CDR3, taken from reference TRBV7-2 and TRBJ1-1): GAGVSQSPSNKVTEKGKDVELRCDPISGHTALYWYRQSLGQGLEFLIYFQGNSAPDKSGLPSDRFSAERTGGSVSTLTIQRTQQEDSAVYLCASSSAEGVDSFFGQGTRLTVV.

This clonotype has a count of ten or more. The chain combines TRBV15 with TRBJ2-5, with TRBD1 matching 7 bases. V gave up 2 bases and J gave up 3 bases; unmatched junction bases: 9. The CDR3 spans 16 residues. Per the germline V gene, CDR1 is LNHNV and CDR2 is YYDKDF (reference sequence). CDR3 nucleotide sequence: TGTGCCACCAGCAGATTCAAGACAGGGAGAGAAGAGACCCAGTACTTC. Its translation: CATSRFKTGREETQYF.

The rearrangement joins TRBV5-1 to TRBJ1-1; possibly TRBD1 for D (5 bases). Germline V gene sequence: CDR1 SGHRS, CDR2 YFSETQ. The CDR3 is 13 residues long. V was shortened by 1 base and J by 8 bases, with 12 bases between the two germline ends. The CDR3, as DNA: TGCGCCAGCAGCTTGAATCCAGGGTACGAAGCTTTCTTT. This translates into CASSLNPGYEAFF.

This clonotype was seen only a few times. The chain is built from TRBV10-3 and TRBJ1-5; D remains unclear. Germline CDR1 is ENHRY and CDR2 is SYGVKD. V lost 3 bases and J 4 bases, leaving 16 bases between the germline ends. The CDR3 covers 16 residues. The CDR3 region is CAISDGLGSRNQPQHF. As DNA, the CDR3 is TGTGCCATCAGTGATGGTTTAGGCTCGAGGAATCAGCCCCAGCATTTT.

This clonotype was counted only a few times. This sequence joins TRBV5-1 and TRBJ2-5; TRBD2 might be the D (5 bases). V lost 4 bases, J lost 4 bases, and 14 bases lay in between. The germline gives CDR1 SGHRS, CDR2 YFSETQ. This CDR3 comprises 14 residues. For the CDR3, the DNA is TGCGCCAGCAGCATCCCTCTAGCAACAGAGACCCAGTACTTC. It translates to CASSIPLATETQYF.

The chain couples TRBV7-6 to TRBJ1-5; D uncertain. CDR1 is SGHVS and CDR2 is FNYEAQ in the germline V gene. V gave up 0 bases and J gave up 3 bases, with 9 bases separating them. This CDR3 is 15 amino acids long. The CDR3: CASSLASGFNQPQHF. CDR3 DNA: TGTGCCAGCAGCTTAGCGTCGGGGTTCAATCAGCCCCAGCATTTT. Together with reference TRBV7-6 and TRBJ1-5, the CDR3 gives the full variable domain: GAGVSQSPRYKVTKRGQDVALRCDPISGHVSLYWYRQALGQGPEFLTYFNYEAQQDKSGLPNDRFSAERPEGSISTLTIQRTEQRDSAMYRCASSLASGFNQPQHFGDGTRLSIL.

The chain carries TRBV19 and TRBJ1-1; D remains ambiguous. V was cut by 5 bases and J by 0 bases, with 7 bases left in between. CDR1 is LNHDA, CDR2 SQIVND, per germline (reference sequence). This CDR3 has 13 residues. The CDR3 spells CASSSQLNTEAFF. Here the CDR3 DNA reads TGTGCCAGTAGTTCCCAGTTGAACACTGAAGCTTTCTTT.

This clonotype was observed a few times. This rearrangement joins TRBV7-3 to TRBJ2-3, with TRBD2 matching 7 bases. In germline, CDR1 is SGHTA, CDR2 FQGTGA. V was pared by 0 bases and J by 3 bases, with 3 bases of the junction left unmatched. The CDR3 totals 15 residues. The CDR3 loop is CASSLTPAGTDTQYF. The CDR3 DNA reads TGTGCCAGCAGCTTAACCCCAGCGGGGACAGATACGCAGTATTTT.

CDR3 nucleotide sequence: TGTGCCAGCAGTCCCCTAGGAGGCCCCTACGAGCAGTACTTC. Translation: CASSPLGGPYEQYF. The rearrangement joins TRBV6-5 to TRBJ2-7; D might be TRBD2 (5 bases). CDR1 is MNHEY, CDR2 SVGAGI, per germline. CDR3 size: 14 residues. The germline V and J ends were trimmed by 5 bases and 2 bases, with 13 bases remaining between them.

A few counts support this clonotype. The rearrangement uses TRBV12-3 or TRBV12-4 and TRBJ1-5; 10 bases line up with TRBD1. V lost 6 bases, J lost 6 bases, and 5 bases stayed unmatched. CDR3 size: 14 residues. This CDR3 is CASRGQGDSQPQHF. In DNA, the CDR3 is TGTGCCAGCAGAGGACAGGGGGATAGTCAGCCCCAGCATTTT.

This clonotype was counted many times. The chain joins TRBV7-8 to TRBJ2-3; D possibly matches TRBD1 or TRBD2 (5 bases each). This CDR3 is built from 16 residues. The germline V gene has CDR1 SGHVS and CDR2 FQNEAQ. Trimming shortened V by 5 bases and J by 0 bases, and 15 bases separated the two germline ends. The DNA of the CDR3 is TGTGCCAGCAGCGCAACAGGAGGCCTCAGCACAGATACGCAGTATTTT. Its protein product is CASSATGGLSTDTQYF.

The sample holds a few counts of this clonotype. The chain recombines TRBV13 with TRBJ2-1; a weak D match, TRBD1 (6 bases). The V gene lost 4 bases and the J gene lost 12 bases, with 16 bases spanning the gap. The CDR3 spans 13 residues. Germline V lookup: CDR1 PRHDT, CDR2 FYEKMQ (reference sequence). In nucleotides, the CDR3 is TGTGCCAGCAGCTCAGGCCTGACAGGAGCGCAGTTCTTC. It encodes CASSSGLTGAQFF.

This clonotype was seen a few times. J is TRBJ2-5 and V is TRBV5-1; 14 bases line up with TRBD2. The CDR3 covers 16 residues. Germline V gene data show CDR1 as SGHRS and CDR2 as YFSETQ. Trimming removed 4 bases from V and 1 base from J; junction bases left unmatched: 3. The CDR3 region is CASSRGLAGVQETQYF. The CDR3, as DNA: TGCGCCAGCAGCAGGGGACTAGCGGGGGTCCAAGAGACCCAGTACTTC.

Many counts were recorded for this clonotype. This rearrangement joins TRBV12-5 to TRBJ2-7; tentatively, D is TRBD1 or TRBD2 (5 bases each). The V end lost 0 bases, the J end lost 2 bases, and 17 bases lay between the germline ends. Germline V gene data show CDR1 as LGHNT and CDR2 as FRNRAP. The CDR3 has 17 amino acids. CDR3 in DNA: TGTGCTAGTGGTTTGGTACGATTGACAGCGGAACCCTACGAGCAGTACTTC. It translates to CASGLVRLTAEPYEQYF. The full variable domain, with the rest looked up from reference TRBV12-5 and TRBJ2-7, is DARVTQTPRHKVTEMGQEVTMRCQPILGHNTVFWYRQTMMQGLELLAYFRNRAPLDDSGMPKDRFSAEMPDATLATLKIQPSEPRDSAVYFCASGLVRLTAEPYEQYFGPGTRLTVT.

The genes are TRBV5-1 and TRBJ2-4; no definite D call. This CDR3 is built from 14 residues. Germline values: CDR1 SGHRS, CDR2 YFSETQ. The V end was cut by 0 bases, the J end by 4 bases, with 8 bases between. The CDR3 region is CASSLVGGKNIQYF. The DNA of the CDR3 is TGCGCCAGCAGCTTGGTAGGTGGAAAAAACATTCAGTACTTC.

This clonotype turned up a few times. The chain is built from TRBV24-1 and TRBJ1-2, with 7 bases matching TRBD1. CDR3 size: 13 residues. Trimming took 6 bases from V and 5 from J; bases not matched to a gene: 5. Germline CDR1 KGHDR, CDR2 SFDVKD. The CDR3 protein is CATSRDSTYGYTF. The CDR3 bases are TGTGCCACCAGTCGGGACAGCACTTATGGCTACACCTTC.

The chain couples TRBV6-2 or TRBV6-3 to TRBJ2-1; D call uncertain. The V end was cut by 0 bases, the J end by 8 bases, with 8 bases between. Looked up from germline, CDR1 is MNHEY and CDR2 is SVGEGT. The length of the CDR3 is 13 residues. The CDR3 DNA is TGTGCCAGCAGTTACTCCCAGCTCCATGAGCAGTTCTTC. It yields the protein CASSYSQLHEQFF.

The CDR3 DNA reads TGCAGTGCTCCGACAGGGACCCGGAATGAGCAGTTCTTC. This translates into CSAPTGTRNEQFF. The chain couples TRBV20-1 to TRBJ2-1, with 7 bases that match TRBD1. V was clipped by 5 bases and J by 7 bases; unmatched bases: 8. The CDR3 is 13 amino acids. Germline-derived CDR1 and CDR2 are DFQATT and SNEGSKA (reference sequence).

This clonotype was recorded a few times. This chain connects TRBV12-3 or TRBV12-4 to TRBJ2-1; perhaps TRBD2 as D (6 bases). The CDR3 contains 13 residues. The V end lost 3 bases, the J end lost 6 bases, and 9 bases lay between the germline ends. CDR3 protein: CASSFRGFNEQFF. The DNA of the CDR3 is TGTGCCAGCAGTTTCCGGGGGTTCAATGAGCAGTTCTTC.

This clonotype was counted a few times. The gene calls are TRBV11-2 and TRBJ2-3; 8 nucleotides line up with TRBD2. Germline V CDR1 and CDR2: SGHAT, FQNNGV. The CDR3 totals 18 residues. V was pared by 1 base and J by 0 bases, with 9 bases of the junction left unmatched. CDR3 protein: CASSLAPTSGESTDTQYF. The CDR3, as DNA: TGTGCCAGCAGCTTAGCCCCCACTAGCGGAGAGAGCACAGATACGCAGTATTTT.

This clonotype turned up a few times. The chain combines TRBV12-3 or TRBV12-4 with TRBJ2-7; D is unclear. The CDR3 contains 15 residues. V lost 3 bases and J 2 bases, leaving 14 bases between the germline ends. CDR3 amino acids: CASSFSGNLAYEQYF. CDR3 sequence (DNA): TGTGCCAGCAGTTTTTCAGGTAACCTAGCCTACGAGCAGTACTTC.

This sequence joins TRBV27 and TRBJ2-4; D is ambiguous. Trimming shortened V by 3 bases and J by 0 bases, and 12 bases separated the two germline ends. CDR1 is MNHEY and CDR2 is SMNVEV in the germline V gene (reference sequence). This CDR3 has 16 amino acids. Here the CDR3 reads CASSLWLTLAKNIQYF. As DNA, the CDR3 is TGTGCCAGCAGTTTGTGGCTTACCTTAGCCAAAAACATTCAGTACTTC.

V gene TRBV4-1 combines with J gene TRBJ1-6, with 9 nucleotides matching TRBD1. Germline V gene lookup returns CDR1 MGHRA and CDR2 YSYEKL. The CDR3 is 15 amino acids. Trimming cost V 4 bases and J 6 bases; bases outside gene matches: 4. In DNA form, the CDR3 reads TGCGCCAGCAGCCGACCGGGACAGGGTAATTCACCCCTCCACTTT. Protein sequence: CASSRPGQGNSPLHF.

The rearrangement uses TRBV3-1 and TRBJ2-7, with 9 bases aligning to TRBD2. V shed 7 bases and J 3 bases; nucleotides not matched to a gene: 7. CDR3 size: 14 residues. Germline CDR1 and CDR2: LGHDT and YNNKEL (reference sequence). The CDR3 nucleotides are TGTGCCAGCACGGGAGCGGGGGGCCTCTACGAGCAGTACTTC. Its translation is CASTGAGGLYEQYF.

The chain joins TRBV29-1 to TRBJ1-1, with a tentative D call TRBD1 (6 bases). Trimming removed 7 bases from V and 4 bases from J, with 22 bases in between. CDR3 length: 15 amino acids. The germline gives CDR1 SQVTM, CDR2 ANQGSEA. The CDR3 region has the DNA TGCAGCGCTCCCCCCTCCGGGGGCGCGGGCACTGAAGCTTTCTTT. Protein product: CSAPPSGGAGTEAFF. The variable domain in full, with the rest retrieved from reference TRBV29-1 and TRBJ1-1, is SAVISQKPSRDICQRGTSLTIQCQVDSQVTMMFWYRQQPGQSLTLIATANQGSEATYESGFVIDKFPISRPNLTFSTLTVSNMSPEDSSIYLCSAPPSGGAGTEAFFGQGTRLTVV.

Written as DNA, the CDR3 is TGTGCCAGCAGTTTACTAAGGGCAGCGGACCAGTACTTC. Translating it yields CASSLLRAADQYF. The chain has TRBV27 and TRBJ2-5; tentative D call: TRBD2 (5 bases). The V and J ends lost 2 bases and 10 bases respectively, with 14 bases between them. The CDR3 runs to 13 residues. Germline V lookup: CDR1 MNHEY, CDR2 SMNVEV (reference sequence).